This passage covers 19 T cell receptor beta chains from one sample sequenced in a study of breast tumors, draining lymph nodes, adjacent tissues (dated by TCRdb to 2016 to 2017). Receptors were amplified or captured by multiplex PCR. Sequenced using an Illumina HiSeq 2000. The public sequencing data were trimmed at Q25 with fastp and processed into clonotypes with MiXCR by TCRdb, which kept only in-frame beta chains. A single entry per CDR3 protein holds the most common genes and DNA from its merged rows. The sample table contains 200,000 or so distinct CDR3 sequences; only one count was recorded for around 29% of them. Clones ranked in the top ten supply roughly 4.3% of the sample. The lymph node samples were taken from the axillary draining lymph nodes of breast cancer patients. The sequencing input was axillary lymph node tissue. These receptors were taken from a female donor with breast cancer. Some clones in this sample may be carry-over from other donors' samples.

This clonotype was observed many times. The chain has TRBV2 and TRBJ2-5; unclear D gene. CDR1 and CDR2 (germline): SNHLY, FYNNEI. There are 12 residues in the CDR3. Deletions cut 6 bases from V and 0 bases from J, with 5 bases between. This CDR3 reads CASRRHQETQYF. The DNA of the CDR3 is TGTGCCAGCAGGAGGCACCAAGAGACCCAGTACTTC.

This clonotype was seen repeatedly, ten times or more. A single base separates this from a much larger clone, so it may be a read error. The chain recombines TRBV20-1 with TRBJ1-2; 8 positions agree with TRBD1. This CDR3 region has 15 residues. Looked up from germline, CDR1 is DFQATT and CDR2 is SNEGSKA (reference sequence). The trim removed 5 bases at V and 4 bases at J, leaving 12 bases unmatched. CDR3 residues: CSARPTGELAYGYTF. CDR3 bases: TGCAGTGCTCGACCGACAGGGGAGTTGGCCTATGGCTACACCTTC.

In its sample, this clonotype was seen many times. CDR3 nucleotides: TGCAGTGCTAGAGATCGAGGTAGTGGCAATGAGCAGTTCTTC. It specifies CSARDRGSGNEQFF. This chain connects TRBV20-1 to TRBJ2-1; D unresolved. V was shortened by 0 bases and J by 6 bases, with 12 bases between the two germline ends. CDR3 size: 14 residues. The germline V gene encodes CDR1 DFQATT and CDR2 SNEGSKA (reference sequence).

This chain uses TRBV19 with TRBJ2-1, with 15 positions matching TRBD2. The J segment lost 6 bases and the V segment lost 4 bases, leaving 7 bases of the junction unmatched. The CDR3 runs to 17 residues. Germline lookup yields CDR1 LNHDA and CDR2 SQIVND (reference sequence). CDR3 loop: CASSKGLAGGLSNEQFF. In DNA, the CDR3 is TGTGCCAGTAGTAAAGGACTAGCGGGAGGGCTTAGCAATGAGCAGTTCTTC.

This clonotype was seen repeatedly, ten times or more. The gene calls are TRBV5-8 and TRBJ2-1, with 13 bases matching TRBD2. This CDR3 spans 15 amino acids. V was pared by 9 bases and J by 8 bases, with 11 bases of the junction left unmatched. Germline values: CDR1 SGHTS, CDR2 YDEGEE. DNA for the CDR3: TGTGCCACCCTGCGGACTAGCGGGAGCTATGATGAGCAGTTCTTC. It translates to CATLRTSGSYDEQFF.

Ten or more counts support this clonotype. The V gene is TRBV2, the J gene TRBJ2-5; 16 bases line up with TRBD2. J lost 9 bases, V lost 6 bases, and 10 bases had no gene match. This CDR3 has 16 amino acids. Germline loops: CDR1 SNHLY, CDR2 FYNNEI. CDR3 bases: TGTGCCAGCAGGCCCCCGGGGGGACTAGCGGGGGGGTCCCAGTACTTC. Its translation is CASRPPGGLAGGSQYF.

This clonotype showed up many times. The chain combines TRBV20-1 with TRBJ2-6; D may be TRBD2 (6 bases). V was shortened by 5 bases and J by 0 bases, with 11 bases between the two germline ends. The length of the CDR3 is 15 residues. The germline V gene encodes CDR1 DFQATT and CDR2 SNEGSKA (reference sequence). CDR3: CSASRGNSGANVLTF. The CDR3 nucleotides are TGCAGTGCTTCGCGGGGTAACTCTGGGGCCAACGTCCTGACTTTC.

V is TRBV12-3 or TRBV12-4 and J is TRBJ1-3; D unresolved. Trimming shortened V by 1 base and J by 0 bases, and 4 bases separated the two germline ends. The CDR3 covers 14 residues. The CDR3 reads CASSLGLSGNTIYF. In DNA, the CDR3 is TGTGCCAGCAGTTTAGGACTCTCTGGAAACACCATATATTTT.

The CDR3 coding sequence is TGTGCCAGCAGCTTGGAATTTTTGGGAGAGACCCAGTACTTC. Translated: CASSLEFLGETQYF. The gene calls are TRBV5-5 and TRBJ2-5; D is ambiguous. Germline CDR1 and CDR2: SGHKS and YYEKEE (reference sequence). This CDR3 contains 14 residues. V lost 0 bases to trimming and J lost 4 bases, with 10 bases between them.

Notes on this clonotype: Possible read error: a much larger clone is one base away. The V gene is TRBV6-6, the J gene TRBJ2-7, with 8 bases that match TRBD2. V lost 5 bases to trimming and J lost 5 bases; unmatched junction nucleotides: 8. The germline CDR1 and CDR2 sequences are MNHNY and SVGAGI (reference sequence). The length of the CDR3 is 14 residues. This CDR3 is CASSHSTSGHEQYF. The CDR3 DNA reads TGTGCCAGCAGTCACAGTACTAGCGGCCACGAGCAGTACTTC.

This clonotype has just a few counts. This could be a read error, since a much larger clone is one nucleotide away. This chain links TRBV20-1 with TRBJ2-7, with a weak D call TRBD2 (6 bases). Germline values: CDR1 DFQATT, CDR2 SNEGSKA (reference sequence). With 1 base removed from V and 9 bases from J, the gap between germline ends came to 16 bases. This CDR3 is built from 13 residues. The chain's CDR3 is CSARVGGVHAQYF. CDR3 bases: TGCAGTGCTAGAGTCGGGGGAGTCCACGCGCAGTACTTC.

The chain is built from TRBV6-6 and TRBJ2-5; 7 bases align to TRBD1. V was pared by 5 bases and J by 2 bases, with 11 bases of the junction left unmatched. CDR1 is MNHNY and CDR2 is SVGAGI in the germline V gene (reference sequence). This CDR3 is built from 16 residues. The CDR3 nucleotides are TGTGCCAGCAGTAACAGACAGGGTCCGATGCAAGAGACCCAGTACTTC. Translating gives CASSNRQGPMQETQYF.

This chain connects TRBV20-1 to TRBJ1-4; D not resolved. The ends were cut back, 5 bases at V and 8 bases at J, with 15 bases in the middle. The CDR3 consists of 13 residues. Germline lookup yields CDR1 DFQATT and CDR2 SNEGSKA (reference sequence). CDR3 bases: TGCAGTGCTCGCCGGGGAAAGGAGGAAAAACTGTTTTTT. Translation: CSARRGKEEKLFF.

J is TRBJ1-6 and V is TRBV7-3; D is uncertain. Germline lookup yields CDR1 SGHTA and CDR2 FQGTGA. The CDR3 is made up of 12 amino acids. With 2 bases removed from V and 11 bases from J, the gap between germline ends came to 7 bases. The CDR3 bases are TGTGCCAGCAGCTTAGGGTCCACACCCCTCCACTTT. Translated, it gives CASSLGSTPLHF.

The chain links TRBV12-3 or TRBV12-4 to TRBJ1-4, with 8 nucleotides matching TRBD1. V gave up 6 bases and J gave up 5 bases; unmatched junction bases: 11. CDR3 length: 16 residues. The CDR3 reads CASRSGTGEGNEKLFF. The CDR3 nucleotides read TGTGCCAGCAGGTCCGGGACAGGTGAGGGAAATGAAAAACTGTTTTTT.

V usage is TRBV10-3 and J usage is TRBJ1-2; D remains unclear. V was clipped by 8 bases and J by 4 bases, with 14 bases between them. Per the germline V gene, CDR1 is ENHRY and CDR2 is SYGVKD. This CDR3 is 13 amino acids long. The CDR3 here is CAIREGSPYGYTF. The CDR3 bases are TGTGCCATCCGCGAGGGCTCTCCCTATGGCTACACCTTC.

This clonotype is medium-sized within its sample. The CDR3 bases are TGTGCCAGCAGTGAGGACAGGGGGCTTTCACCCCTCCACTTT. This codes for CASSEDRGLSPLHF. The V gene is TRBV2, the J gene TRBJ1-6; 11 nucleotides agree with TRBD1. CDR3 length equals 14 residues. Germline lookup yields CDR1 SNHLY and CDR2 FYNNEI. Trimming cost V 3 bases and J 9 bases; bases outside gene matches: 1.

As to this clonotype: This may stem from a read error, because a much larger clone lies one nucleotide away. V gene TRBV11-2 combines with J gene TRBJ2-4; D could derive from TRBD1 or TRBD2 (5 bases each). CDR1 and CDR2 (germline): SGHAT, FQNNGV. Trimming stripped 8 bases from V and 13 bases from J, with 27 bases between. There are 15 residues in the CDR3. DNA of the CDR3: TGTGCCAGCTCTTCGTGGGGGACCCTCTACAATGAGCAGTACTTC. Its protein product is CASSSWGTLYNEQYF.

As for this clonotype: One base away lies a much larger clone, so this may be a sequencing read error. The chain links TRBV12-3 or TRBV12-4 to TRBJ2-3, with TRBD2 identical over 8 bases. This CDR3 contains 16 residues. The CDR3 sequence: CASSEGSSGSGDMQYF. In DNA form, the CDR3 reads TGTGCCAGCAGTGAAGGGTCCAGCGGGAGTGGAGATATGCAGTATTTT.